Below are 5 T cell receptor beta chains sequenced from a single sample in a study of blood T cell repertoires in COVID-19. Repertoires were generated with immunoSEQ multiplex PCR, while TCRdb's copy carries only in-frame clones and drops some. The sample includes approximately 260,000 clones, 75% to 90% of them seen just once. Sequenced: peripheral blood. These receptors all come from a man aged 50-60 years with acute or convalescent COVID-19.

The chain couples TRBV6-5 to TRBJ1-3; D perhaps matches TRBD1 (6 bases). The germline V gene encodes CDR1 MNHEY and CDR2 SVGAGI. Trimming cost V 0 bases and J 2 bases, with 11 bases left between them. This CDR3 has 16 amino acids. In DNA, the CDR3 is TGTGCCAGCAGTTACTCTAACAGGGATGCTGGAAACACCATATATTTT. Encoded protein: CASSYSNRDAGNTIYF.

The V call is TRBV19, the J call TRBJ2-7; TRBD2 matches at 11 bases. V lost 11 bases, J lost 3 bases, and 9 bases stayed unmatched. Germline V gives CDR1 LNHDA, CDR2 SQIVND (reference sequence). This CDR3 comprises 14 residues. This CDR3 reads CASRPGTSGYEQYF. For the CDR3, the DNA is TGTGCCTCTCGTCCCGGGACTAGCGGCTACGAGCAGTACTTC.

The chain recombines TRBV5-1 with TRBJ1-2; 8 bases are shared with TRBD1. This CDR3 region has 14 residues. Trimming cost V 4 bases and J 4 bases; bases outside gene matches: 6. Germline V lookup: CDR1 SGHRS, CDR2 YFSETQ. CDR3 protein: CASSGTTGAYGYTF. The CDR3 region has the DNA TGCGCCAGCAGCGGGACGACAGGGGCCTATGGCTACACCTTC.

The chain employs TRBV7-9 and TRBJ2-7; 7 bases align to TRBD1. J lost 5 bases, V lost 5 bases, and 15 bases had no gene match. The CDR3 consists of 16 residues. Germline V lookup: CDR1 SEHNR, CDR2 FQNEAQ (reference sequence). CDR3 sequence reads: CASSPLWTGSGNEQYF. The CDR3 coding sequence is TGTGCCAGCAGCCCCCTATGGACAGGTTCTGGGAACGAGCAGTACTTC.

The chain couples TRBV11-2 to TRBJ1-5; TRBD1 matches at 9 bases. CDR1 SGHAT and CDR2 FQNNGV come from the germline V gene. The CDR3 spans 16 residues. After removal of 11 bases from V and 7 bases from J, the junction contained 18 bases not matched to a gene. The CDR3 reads CAGSPRPQGAGQPQHF. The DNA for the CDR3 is TGTGCCGGGTCTCCCCGACCACAGGGGGCAGGACAGCCCCAGCATTTT.